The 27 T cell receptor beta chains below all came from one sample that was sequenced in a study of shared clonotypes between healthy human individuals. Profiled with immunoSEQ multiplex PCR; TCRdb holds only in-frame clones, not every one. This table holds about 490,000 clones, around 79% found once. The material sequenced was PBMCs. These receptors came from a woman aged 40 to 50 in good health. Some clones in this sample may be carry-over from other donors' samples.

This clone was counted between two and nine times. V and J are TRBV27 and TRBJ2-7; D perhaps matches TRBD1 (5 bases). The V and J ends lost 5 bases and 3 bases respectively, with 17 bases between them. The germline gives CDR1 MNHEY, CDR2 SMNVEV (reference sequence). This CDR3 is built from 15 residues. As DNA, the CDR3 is TGTGCCAGCAGTGGCTCCCAGGGCACCCTCTACGAGCAGTACTTC. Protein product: CASSGSQGTLYEQYF.

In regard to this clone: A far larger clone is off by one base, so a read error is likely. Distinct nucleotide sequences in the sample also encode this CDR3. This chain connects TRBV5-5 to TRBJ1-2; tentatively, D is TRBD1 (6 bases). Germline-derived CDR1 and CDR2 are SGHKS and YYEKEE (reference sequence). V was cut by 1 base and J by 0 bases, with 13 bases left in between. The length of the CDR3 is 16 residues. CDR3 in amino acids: CASSLRLGGANYGYTF. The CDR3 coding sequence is TGTGCCAGCAGCTTGCGGTTAGGGGGAGCTAACTATGGCTACACCTTC.

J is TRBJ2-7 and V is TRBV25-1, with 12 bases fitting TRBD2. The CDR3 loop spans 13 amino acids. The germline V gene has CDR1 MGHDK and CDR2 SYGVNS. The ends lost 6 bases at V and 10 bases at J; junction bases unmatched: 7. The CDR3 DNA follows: TGTGCCAGCAGCCCCGGACTAGCGGGAATACAGTACTTC. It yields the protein CASSPGLAGIQYF.

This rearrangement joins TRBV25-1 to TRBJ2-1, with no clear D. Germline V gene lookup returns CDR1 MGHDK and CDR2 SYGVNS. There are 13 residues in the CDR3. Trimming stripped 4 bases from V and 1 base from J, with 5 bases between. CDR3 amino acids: CASSVTSYNEQFF. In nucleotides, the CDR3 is TGTGCCAGCAGTGTCACGTCCTACAATGAGCAGTTCTTC.

In nucleotides, the CDR3 is TGTGCCATCAAGGGGGGCGGTCAGGCCACTGAAGCTTTCTTT. This encodes CAIKGGGQATEAFF. The chain couples TRBV10-3 to TRBJ1-1; D might be TRBD1 (6 bases). This CDR3 contains 14 residues. The ends were cut back, 7 bases at V and 4 bases at J, with 16 bases in the middle. Looked up from germline, CDR1 is ENHRY and CDR2 is SYGVKD.

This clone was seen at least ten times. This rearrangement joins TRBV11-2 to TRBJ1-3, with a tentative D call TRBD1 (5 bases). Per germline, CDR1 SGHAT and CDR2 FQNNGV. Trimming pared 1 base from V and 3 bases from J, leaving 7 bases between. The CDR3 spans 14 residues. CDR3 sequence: CASSLAQDGNTIYF. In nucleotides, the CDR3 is TGTGCCAGCAGCTTAGCACAGGATGGAAACACCATATATTTT.

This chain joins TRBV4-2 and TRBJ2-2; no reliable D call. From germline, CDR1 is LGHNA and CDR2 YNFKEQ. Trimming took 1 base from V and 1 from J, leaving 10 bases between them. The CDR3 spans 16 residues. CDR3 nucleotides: TGTGCCAGCAGCCAAGCCGCCCTAGGGAACACCGGGGAGCTGTTTTTT. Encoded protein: CASSQAALGNTGELFF.

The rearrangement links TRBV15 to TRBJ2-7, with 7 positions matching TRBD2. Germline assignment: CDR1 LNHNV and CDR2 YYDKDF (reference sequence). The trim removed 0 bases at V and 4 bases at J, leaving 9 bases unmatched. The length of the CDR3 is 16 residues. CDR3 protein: CATSRDGSGIAYEQYF. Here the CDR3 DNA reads TGTGCCACCAGCAGAGATGGGAGCGGGATAGCTTACGAGCAGTACTTC. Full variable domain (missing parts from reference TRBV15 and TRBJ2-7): DAMVIQNPRYQVTQFGKPVTLSCSQTLNHNVMYWYQQKSSQAPKLLFHYYDKDFNNEADTPDNFQSRRPNTSFCFLDIRSPGLGDTAMYLCATSRDGSGIAYEQYFGPGTRLTVT.

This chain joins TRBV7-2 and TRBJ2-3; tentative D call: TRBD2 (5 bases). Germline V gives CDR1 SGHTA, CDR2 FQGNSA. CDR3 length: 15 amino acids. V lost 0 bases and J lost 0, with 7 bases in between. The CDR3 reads CASSLAGISTDTQYF. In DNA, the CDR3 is TGTGCCAGCAGCTTAGCCGGGATAAGCACAGATACGCAGTATTTT.

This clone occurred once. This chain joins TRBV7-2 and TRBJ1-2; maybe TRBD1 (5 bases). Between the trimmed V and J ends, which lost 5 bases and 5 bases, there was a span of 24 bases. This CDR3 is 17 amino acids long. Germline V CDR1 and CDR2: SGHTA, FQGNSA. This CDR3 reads CASSPRVGGGKWYGYTF. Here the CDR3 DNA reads TGTGCCAGCAGCCCCCGAGTTGGGGGGGGAAAGTGGTATGGCTACACCTTC.

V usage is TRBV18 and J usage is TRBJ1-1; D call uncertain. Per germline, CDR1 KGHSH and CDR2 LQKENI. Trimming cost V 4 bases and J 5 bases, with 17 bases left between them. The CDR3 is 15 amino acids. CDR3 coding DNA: TGTGCCAGCTCACTTCAAATGATGGATATTACTGAAGCTTTCTTT. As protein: CASSLQMMDITEAFF.

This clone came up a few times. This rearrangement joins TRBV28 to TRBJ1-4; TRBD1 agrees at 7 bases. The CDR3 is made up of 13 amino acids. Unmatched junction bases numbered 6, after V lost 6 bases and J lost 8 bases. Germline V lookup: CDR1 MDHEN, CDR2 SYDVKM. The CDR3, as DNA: TGTGCCAGCAGGACAGGGATTCGGGAAAAACTGTTTTTT. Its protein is CASRTGIREKLFF. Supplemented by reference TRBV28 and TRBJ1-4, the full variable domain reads DVKVTQSSRYLVKRTGEKVFLECVQDMDHENMFWYRQDPGLGLRLIYFSYDVKMKEKGDIPEGYSVSREKKERFSLILESASTNQTSMYLCASRTGIREKLFFGSGTQLSVL.

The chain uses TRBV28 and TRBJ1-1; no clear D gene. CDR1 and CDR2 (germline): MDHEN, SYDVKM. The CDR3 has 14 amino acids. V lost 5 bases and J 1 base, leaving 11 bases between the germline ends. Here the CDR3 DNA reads TGTGCCAGCAGTCGGGCCTACGGGAACACTGAAGCTTTCTTT. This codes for CASSRAYGNTEAFF.

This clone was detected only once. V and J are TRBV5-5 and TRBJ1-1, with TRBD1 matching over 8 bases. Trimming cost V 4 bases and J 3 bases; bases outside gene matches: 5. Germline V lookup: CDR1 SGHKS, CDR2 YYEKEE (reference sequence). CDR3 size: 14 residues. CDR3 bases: TGTGCCAGCAGCATAGCGACAGGGGACACTGAAGCTTTCTTT. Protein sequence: CASSIATGDTEAFF.

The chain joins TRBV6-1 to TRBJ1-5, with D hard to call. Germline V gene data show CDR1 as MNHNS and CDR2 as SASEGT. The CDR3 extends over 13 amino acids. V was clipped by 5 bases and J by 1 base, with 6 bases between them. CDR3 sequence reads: CASSPSSNQPQHF. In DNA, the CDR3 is TGTGCCAGCAGTCCGAGCAGCAATCAGCCCCAGCATTTT.

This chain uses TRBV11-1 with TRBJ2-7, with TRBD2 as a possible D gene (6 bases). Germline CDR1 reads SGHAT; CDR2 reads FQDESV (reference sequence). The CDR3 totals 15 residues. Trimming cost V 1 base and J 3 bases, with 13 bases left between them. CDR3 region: CASSLDLAESYEQYF. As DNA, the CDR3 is TGTGCCAGCAGCTTAGACTTAGCGGAGAGCTACGAGCAGTACTTC.

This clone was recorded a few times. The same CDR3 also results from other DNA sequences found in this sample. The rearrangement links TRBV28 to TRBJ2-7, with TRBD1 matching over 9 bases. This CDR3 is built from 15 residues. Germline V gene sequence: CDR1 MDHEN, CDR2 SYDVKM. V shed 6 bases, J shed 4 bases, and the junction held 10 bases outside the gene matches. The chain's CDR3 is CASSSTGTGTYEQYF. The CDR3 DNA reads TGTGCCAGCAGCAGCACCGGGACAGGGACATACGAGCAGTACTTC.

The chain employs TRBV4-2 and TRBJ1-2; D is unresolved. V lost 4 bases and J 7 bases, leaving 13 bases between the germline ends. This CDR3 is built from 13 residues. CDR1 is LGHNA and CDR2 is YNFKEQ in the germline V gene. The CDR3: CASSPVTSGGYTF. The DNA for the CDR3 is TGTGCCAGCAGCCCCGTCACAAGCGGTGGCTACACCTTC.

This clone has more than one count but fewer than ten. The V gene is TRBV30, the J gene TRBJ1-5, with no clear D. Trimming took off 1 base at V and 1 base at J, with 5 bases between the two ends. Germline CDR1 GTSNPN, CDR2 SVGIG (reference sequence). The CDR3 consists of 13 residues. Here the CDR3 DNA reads TGTGCCTGGAGTGGGAAGAGCAATCAGCCCCAGCATTTT. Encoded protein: CAWSGKSNQPQHF.

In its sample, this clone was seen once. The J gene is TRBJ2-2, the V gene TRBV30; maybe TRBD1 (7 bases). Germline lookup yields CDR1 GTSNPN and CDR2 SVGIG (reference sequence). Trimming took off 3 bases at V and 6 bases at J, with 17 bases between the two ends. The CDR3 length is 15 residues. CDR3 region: CAWRDPGGSPGELFF. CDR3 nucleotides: TGTGCCTGGAGAGACCCAGGGGGGAGTCCCGGGGAGCTGTTTTTT. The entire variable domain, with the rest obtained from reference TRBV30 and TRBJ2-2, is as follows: SQTIHQWPATLVQPVGSPLSLECTVEGTSNPNLYWYRQAAGRGLQLLFYSVGIGQISSEVPQNLSASRPQDRQFILSSKKLLLSDSGFYLCAWRDPGGSPGELFFGEGSRLTVL.

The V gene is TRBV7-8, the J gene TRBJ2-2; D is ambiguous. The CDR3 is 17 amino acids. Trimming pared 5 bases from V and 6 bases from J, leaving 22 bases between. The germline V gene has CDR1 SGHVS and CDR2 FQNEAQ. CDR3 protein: CASSRTRSIGKAGELFF. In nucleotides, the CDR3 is TGTGCCAGCAGCCGTACCAGATCAATTGGGAAAGCCGGGGAGCTGTTTTTT.

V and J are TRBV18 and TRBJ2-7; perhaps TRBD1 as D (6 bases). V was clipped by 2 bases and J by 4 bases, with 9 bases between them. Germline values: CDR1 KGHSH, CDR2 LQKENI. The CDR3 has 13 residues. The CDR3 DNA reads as TGTGCCAGCTCACCAGCACAGGGATACGAGCAGTACTTC. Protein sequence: CASSPAQGYEQYF.

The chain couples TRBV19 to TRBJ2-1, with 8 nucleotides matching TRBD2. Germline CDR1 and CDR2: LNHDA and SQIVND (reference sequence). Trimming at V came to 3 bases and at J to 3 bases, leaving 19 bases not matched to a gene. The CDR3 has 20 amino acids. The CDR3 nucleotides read TGTGCCAGTAGTATTTTAGCCCTAGAGCGGAGCGGGAGACACTACAATGAGCAGTTCTTC. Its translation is CASSILALERSGRHYNEQFF.

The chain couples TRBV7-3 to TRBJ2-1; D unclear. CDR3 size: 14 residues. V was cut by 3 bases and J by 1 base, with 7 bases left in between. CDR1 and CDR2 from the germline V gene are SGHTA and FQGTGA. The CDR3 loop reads CASSLVGSYNEQFF. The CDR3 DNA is TGTGCCAGCAGCTTGGTGGGGTCCTACAATGAGCAGTTCTTC.

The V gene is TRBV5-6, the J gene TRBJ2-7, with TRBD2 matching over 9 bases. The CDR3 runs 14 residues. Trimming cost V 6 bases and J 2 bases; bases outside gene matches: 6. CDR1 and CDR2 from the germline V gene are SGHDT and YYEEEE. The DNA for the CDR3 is TGTGCCAGCAAATTGGCGGGAGGGCCCTACGAGCAGTACTTC. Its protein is CASKLAGGPYEQYF.

CDR3 region: CATSRDREGDGYTF. The CDR3 DNA follows: TGTGCCACCAGCAGAGACAGGGAGGGGGATGGCTACACCTTC. The rearrangement joins TRBV15 to TRBJ1-2; perhaps TRBD1 as D (6 bases). The CDR3 loop spans 14 amino acids. The germline V gene encodes CDR1 LNHNV and CDR2 YYDKDF (reference sequence). The ends were cut back, 0 bases at V and 6 bases at J, with 11 bases in the middle.

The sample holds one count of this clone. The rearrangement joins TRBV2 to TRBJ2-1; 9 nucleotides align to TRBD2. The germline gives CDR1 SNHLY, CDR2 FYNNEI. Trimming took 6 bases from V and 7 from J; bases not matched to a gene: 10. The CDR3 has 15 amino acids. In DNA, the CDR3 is TGTGCCAGCAGCCCCGATAGTAGCGGGAGAAATGAGCAGTTCTTC. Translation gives CASSPDSSGRNEQFF.